This passage covers 19 T cell receptor beta chains from one sample sequenced in a study of blood T cell repertoires in COVID-19. Repertoires were generated with immunoSEQ multiplex PCR, while TCRdb's copy carries only in-frame clones and drops some. The table shows 300,000 or so clones, with just under 90% occurring only once. Sequencing was performed on peripheral blood. These receptors originate from a woman between 40 and 55 years old with acute or convalescent COVID-19.

The chain employs TRBV6-5 and TRBJ1-6; TRBD1 aligns across 7 bases. The germline V gene encodes CDR1 MNHEY and CDR2 SVGAGI. J lost 10 bases, V lost 6 bases, and 6 bases had no gene match. The CDR3 has 13 amino acids. CDR3 coding DNA: TGTGCCAGCAGCAACAGGGGAGAATCACCCCTCCACTTT. This translates into CASSNRGESPLHF.

V gene TRBV24-1 combines with J gene TRBJ1-1; D unresolved. The CDR3 runs 10 residues. Germline V gives CDR1 KGHDR, CDR2 SFDVKD. Trimming took 1 base from V and 9 from J, leaving 2 bases between them. CDR3 DNA: TGTGCCACCAGTGATTTTAAAGCTTTCTTT. Protein product: CATSDFKAFF.

This clone was seen just once. This chain uses TRBV10-3 with TRBJ2-7; D remains ambiguous. V was trimmed by 3 bases and J by 7 bases, leaving 13 bases between them. Germline V CDR1 and CDR2: ENHRY, SYGVKD. This CDR3 is built from 13 residues. The CDR3 region has the DNA TGTGCCATCAGTGATTCTGGTCCGGGTGAGCAGTACGTC. Protein sequence: CAISDSGPGEQYV.

This chain joins TRBV2 and TRBJ1-5; no definite D call. The germline gives CDR1 SNHLY, CDR2 FYNNEI. V was trimmed by 6 bases and J by 4 bases, leaving 13 bases between them. The CDR3 consists of 14 residues. The DNA for the CDR3 is TGTGCCAGCAGCCTCTCCACCGCGAATCAGCCCCAGCATTTT. This sequence encodes CASSLSTANQPQHF.

This clone appeared once. The rearrangement uses TRBV19 and TRBJ1-2, with 7 nucleotides matching TRBD1. V was clipped by 3 bases and J by 1 base; unmatched bases: 8. The CDR3 sequence is 16 residues long. Germline CDR1 LNHDA, CDR2 SQIVND (reference sequence). CDR3 sequence (DNA): TGTGCCAGTAGTATCGCGGGGACAGTTCTTAACTATGGCTACACCTTC. Encoded protein: CASSIAGTVLNYGYTF.

The gene calls are TRBV5-1 and TRBJ1-3; D gene ambiguous. V lost 0 bases, J lost 2 bases, and 9 bases lay in between. CDR3 length equals 15 residues. The germline V gene has CDR1 SGHRS and CDR2 YFSETQ. CDR3: CASSLGVEAGNTIYF. The CDR3 coding sequence is TGCGCCAGCAGCTTGGGTGTTGAGGCTGGAAACACCATATATTTT.

This clone has only one observation. J is TRBJ1-6 and V is TRBV2; 7 nucleotides align to TRBD1. Trimming took 10 bases from V and 5 from J; bases not matched to a gene: 11. This CDR3 is 15 amino acids long. CDR1 SNHLY and CDR2 FYNNEI come from the germline V gene. Here the CDR3 DNA reads TGTGCCAACGGTAGACAGGGAGCGCATAATTCACCCCTCCACTTT. The encoded protein is CANGRQGAHNSPLHF. Using reference TRBV2 and TRBJ1-6 for the parts outside the CDR3, the full variable domain is EPEVTQTPSHQVTQMGQEVILRCVPISNHLYFYWYRQILGQKVEFLVSFYNNEISEKSEIFDDQFSVERPDGSNFTLKIRSTKLEDSAMYFCANGRQGAHNSPLHFGNGTRLTVT.

This rearrangement joins TRBV7-7 to TRBJ2-1; 7 nucleotides agree with TRBD2. The CDR3 has 15 residues. Trimming took 3 bases from V and 6 from J; bases not matched to a gene: 8. Per germline, CDR1 SSHAT and CDR2 FNYEAQ (reference sequence). This CDR3 reads CASSFRRGSANEQFF. The CDR3 coding sequence is TGTGCCAGCAGCTTTCGGCGGGGGAGTGCCAATGAGCAGTTCTTC.

The rearrangement links TRBV2 to TRBJ1-2; TRBD1 agrees at 10 bases. CDR1 and CDR2 from the germline V gene are SNHLY and FYNNEI. The CDR3 spans 13 residues. Losses at the gene ends were 7 bases for V and 3 bases for J; bases not matched to a gene: 2. The CDR3 spells CASTTGGYYGYTF. The CDR3 region has the DNA TGTGCCAGCACGACAGGGGGCTACTATGGCTACACCTTC.

J is TRBJ1-4 and V is TRBV6-5; D ambiguous. CDR1 is MNHEY and CDR2 is SVGAGI in the germline V gene. The CDR3 sequence is 15 residues long. Between the trimmed V and J ends, which lost 2 bases and 0 bases, there was a span of 7 bases. CDR3 nucleotides: TGTGCCAGCAGTTACGTGGCAGCAACTAATGAAAAACTGTTTTTT. Translation gives CASSYVAATNEKLFF.

J is TRBJ1-2 and V is TRBV4-1; possible D gene TRBD1, 6 bases. V was cut by 3 bases and J by 8 bases, with 19 bases left in between. The CDR3 runs 15 residues. Germline values: CDR1 MGHRA, CDR2 YSYEKL. CDR3 nucleotides: TGCGCCAGCAGCCACCAGGGGCGGGGGGCGCGCGGCTACACCTTC. Translating it yields CASSHQGRGARGYTF.

Turning to this clone: Other DNA variants within this sample encode the same CDR3. V and J are TRBV6-5 and TRBJ1-1; D gene uncertain. V was trimmed by 0 bases and J by 0 bases, leaving 8 bases between them. CDR1 and CDR2 from the germline V gene are MNHEY and SVGAGI. The CDR3 contains 15 residues. In nucleotides, the CDR3 is TGTGCCAGCAGTTACTCGCGGCAGCTGAACACTGAAGCTTTCTTT. Translated: CASSYSRQLNTEAFF.

The rearrangement joins TRBV13 to TRBJ2-1; 8 nucleotides line up with TRBD2. The V segment lost 5 bases and the J segment 2 bases; nucleotides outside the gene matches: 8. This CDR3 spans 16 amino acids. Germline V gives CDR1 PRHDT, CDR2 FYEKMQ (reference sequence). In nucleotides, the CDR3 is TGTGCCAGCAGCCAGTCTCCGGGACTAGCCTACAATGAGCAGTTCTTC. Translation: CASSQSPGLAYNEQFF. Variable domain in full (rest from reference TRBV13 and TRBJ2-1): AAGVIQSPRHLIKEKRETATLKCYPIPRHDTVYWYQQGPGQDPQFLISFYEKMQSDKGSIPDRFSAQQFSDYHSELNMSSLELGDSALYFCASSQSPGLAYNEQFFGPGTRLTVL.

In its sample, this clone was seen a few times. This chain links TRBV5-4 with TRBJ1-3; 8 bases align to TRBD1. CDR1 and CDR2 from the germline V gene are SGHNT and YYREEE (reference sequence). V lost 2 bases and J lost 3; bases outside the gene matches: 4. This CDR3 is 15 amino acids long. CDR3 residues: CASSLQGVSGNTIYF. As DNA, the CDR3 is TGTGCCAGCAGCTTACAGGGGGTTAGTGGAAACACCATATATTTT.

The V gene is TRBV5-1, the J gene TRBJ2-3; D perhaps matches TRBD1 (5 bases). The CDR3 spans 16 residues. Germline assignment: CDR1 SGHRS and CDR2 YFSETQ. Trimming removed 4 bases from V and 2 bases from J, with 17 bases in between. The CDR3 DNA reads as TGCGCCAGCAGCCCCGGACATGGGATCCTCACAGATACGCAGTATTTT. This encodes CASSPGHGILTDTQYF.

This clone was counted a few times. The V gene is TRBV19, the J gene TRBJ1-3, with D uncertain. CDR1 and CDR2 (germline): LNHDA, SQIVND (reference sequence). Deletions cut 8 bases from V and 0 bases from J, with 8 bases between. CDR3 length: 13 amino acids. The CDR3 is CASESYSGNTIYF. CDR3 nucleotides: TGTGCCAGTGAGTCTTACTCTGGAAACACCATATATTTT.

This chain uses TRBV2 with TRBJ1-2; no reliable D call. Trimming shortened V by 6 bases and J by 4 bases, and 15 bases separated the two germline ends. Germline V gene data show CDR1 as SNHLY and CDR2 as FYNNEI. This CDR3 spans 14 amino acids. CDR3 DNA: TGTGCCAGCAGCAGAGTGGGGAGAGCCTATGGCTACACCTTC. This translates into CASSRVGRAYGYTF.

This rearrangement joins TRBV9 to TRBJ1-2; perhaps TRBD1 as D (6 bases). The germline CDR1 and CDR2 sequences are SGDLS and YYNGEE. This CDR3 spans 15 amino acids. Trimming cost V 0 bases and J 4 bases, with 13 bases left between them. The CDR3 region is CASSVDLGGSYGYTF. In nucleotides, the CDR3 is TGTGCCAGCAGCGTAGATTTAGGGGGTAGCTATGGCTACACCTTC.

This clone was recorded only once. This chain links TRBV6-5 with TRBJ2-5, with TRBD1 matching 11 bases. Germline V lookup: CDR1 MNHEY, CDR2 SVGAGI. The J segment lost 4 bases and the V segment lost 8 bases, leaving 6 bases of the junction unmatched. This CDR3 comprises 14 residues. This CDR3 reads CASSSGQGAETQYF. The CDR3 nucleotides read TGTGCCAGCTCCTCCGGACAGGGGGCAGAGACCCAGTACTTC.